This entry describes one T cell receptor (beta chain). The entry originates in a study of blood T cell repertoires in COVID-19. Overall study context: Both acute and convalescent COVID-19 samples were obtained from the United States, Italy and Spain.

The data were produced by immunoSEQ multiplex PCR, yet TCRdb's version contains in-frame clones alone and is incomplete. The sample has 250,000 to 300,000 clones; more than 70% are singletons. Germline loops: CDR1 MDHEN, CDR2 SYDVKM. This CDR3 is built from 12 residues. Trimming took off 9 bases at V and 2 bases at J, with 7 bases between the two ends. J is TRBJ2-2 and V is TRBV28; D is ambiguous. This receptor was taken from a young woman who had recovered from COVID-19. The sequenced material came from peripheral blood. The CDR3 loop is CASLFNTGELFF. CDR3 DNA sequence: TGTGCCAGTCTATTCAACACCGGGGAGCTGTTTTTT.